The present T cell receptor beta chain was sequenced within a study of PD-L1 blockade in urothelial cancer. Turning to the study itself: About 90% of the roughly 29 patients were men with bladder-origin urothelial cancer.

As for time point: pretreatment peripheral blood. The CDR3 has 16 amino acids. Germline CDR1 is MRHNA and CDR2 is SNTAGT. Trimming took off 6 bases at V and 4 bases at J, with 16 bases between the two ends. Produced via immunoSEQ multiplex PCR; TCRdb's table is partial and in-frame only. The sample lists around 35,000 clones, 84% occurring once. The chain uses TRBV6-4 and TRBJ2-6; maybe TRBD2 (5 bases). The sequencing used PBMCs, collected around atezolizumab (anti-PD-L1) treatment. This TCR was sampled from a man aged 55 to 69 with urothelial cancer. In DNA form, the CDR3 reads TGTGCCAGCAGCGGACGGAGCGGTTTGGGGGCCAACGTCCTGACTTTC. Protein: CASSGRSGLGANVLTF.